This is a list of T cell receptor beta chains from one sample in a study of response to subunit inactivated influenza vaccine. Via MiXCR, TCRdb re-called the RT-PCR reads, giving one row per CDR3 protein. The sample lists 250,000 to 350,000 distinct CDR3 sequences; about 20% were seen once. This specimen consisted of PBMCs from blood, obtained about 20 months after vaccination. The receptors shown here come from a man aged 45 to 70 who received an inactivated influenza vaccine. CDR3s include the opening cysteine and the closing phenylalanine or tryptophan. The D gene is left open where the match is weak. Part of the rows lack a size; the others show once, few, many or a class for expanded clones.

D	J	size	V	CDR3	DNA
.	TRBJ1-4	.	TRBV20-1	CSAQAGSEKLFF	TGCAGTGCACAGGCGGGGAGCGAAAAACTGTTTTTT
TRBD2	TRBJ2-3	many	TRBV20-1	CSAGHWRGEADTQYF	TGCAGTGCCGGCCACTGGCGGGGGGAGGCAGATACGCAGTATTTT
.	TRBJ1-5	few	TRBV20-1	CSASAGGVGNQPQHF	TGCAGTGCTAGCGCGGGTGGGGTAGGCAATCAGCCCCAGCATTTT
.	TRBJ2-7	.	TRBV20-1	CSARAPLSYEQYF	TGCAGTGCTAGAGCCCCCCTCTCTTACGAGCAGTACTTC
TRBD1	TRBJ1-1	few	TRBV5-1	CATLPGTGGWYTEAFF	TGCGCCACCCTACCCGGGACAGGGGGCTGGTACACTGAAGCTTTCTTT
.	TRBJ1-1	many	TRBV20-1	CSVTVLNTEAFF	TGCAGTGTTACAGTATTGAACACTGAAGCTTTCTTT
TRBD1	TRBJ1-1	many	TRBV5-1	CASSQAPRDRGIAFF	TGCGCCAGCAGCCAAGCACCCCGGGACAGGGGGATAGCTTTCTTT
TRBD1	TRBJ1-1	few	TRBV6-5	CASSYGQGAEAFF	TGTGCCAGCAGTTACGGACAGGGGGCTGAAGCTTTCTTT
TRBD1	TRBJ1-2	.	TRBV20-1	CSARELGTAHGYTF	TGCAGTGCTAGAGAATTAGGGACAGCTCATGGCTACACCTTC
.	TRBJ1-6	.	TRBV7-8	CASSLAFESPLHF	TGTGCCAGCAGCTTAGCGTTTGAATCACCCCTCCACTTT
TRBD2	TRBJ2-7	.	TRBV27	CASSSGTSGSYEQYF	TGTGCCAGCAGTTCAGGGACTAGCGGGTCCTACGAGCAGTACTTC
TRBD2	TRBJ2-1	.	TRBV5-1	CASSPRGGDEQFF	TGCGCCAGCAGCCCCCGGGGGGGAGATGAGCAGTTCTTC
.	TRBJ2-2	.	TRBV6-5	CASSYRPASNTGELFF	TGTGCCAGCAGTTACCGACCTGCTTCGAACACCGGGGAGCTGTTTTTT
.	TRBJ2-1	few	TRBV7-2	CASSRRSYNEQFF	TGTGCCAGCAGCCGGCGGAGTTACAATGAGCAGTTCTTC
.	TRBJ1-1	.	TRBV18	CASSPPVSQTEAFF	TGTGCCAGCTCACCACCGGTTTCACAGACTGAAGCTTTCTTT
TRBD2	TRBJ2-7	.	TRBV20-1	CSAPDSTSGSSYEQYF	TGCAGTGCTCCTGACTCTACTAGCGGGAGTTCCTACGAGCAGTACTTC
TRBD1	TRBJ2-1	.	TRBV6-1	CASRTGQGAHEQFF	TGTGCCAGCAGGACGGGACAGGGGGCGCATGAGCAGTTCTTC
TRBD2	TRBJ2-3	few	TRBV20-1	CSAMGGGPDTQYF	TGCAGCGCCATGGGGGGGGGACCAGATACGCAGTATTTT
TRBD1	TRBJ1-5	few	TRBV20-1	CSAVRDRVSNQPQHF	TGCAGTGCTGTTAGAGACAGGGTTAGCAATCAGCCCCAGCATTTT
.	TRBJ1-4	few	TRBV20-1	CSVQGREYEKLFF	TGCAGTGTGCAGGGCAGGGAGTATGAAAAACTGTTTTTT
.	TRBJ1-6	few	TRBV27	CASNRDSGSPLHF	TGTGCCAGCAACCGGGACTCTGGTTCACCCCTCCACTTT
.	TRBJ1-2	once	TRBV4-1	CASSQVATYGYTF	TGCGCCAGCAGCCAAGTGGCGACATATGGCTACACCTTC
TRBD2	TRBJ2-3	few	TRBV12-3/TRBV12-4	CASSWGDVAGIKTDTQYF	TGTGCCAGCAGTTGGGGTGACGTAGCGGGGATCAAAACAGATACGCAGTATTTT
.	TRBJ2-3	.	TRBV7-8	CASSLAVSVASTDTQYF	TGTGCCAGCAGCTTAGCTGTGAGCGTGGCTAGCACAGATACGCAGTATTTT
.	TRBJ2-3	few	TRBV7-7	CASSLGRVNTQYF	TGTGCCAGCAGCTTGGGCAGGGTAAATACGCAGTATTTT
.	TRBJ1-2	.	TRBV27	CASSSPSRTRSGGYTF	TGTGCCAGCAGTTCCCCCTCGCGTACACGGAGCGGGGGCTACACCTTC
.	TRBJ2-5	many	TRBV29-1	CSVAVTGQETQYF	TGCAGCGTTGCTGTTACAGGTCAAGAGACCCAGTACTTC
.	TRBJ2-7	.	TRBV12-3/TRBV12-4	CASSRETDHHYEQYF	TGTGCCAGCAGCAGAGAGACAGATCACCACTACGAGCAGTACTTC
.	TRBJ1-1	many	TRBV20-1	CSARDGGTEAFF	TGCAGTGCTAGAGATGGAGGAACTGAAGCTTTCTTT
TRBD2	TRBJ2-1	.	TRBV12-3/TRBV12-4	CASSPRLLAAYNEQFF	TGTGCCAGCAGCCCCCGTTTGCTAGCGGCCTACAATGAGCAGTTCTTC
.	TRBJ1-2	.	TRBV19	CASTETSYGYTF	TGTGCCAGTACCGAGACAAGCTATGGCTACACCTTC
.	TRBJ2-1	.	TRBV20-1	CSARPGPEIEQFF	TGCAGTGCTAGACCGGGCCCCGAGATTGAGCAGTTCTTC
TRBD1	TRBJ1-4	many	TRBV5-1	CASSLTGVEKLFF	TGCGCCAGCAGCTTGACAGGGGTGGAAAAACTGTTTTTT
.	TRBJ2-1	.	TRBV7-2	CASSPLGGTGMNEQFF	TGTGCCAGCAGCCCCCTCGGGGGAACCGGGATGAATGAGCAGTTCTTC
.	TRBJ2-1	few	TRBV5-1	CASSSTWEQFF	TGCGCCAGCAGCTCGACATGGGAGCAGTTCTTC
.	TRBJ2-1	.	TRBV20-1	CSAQKNAGWDNEQFF	TGCAGTGCTCAAAAGAATGCAGGTTGGGACAATGAGCAGTTCTTC
TRBD1	TRBJ1-5	.	TRBV4-1	CASSQQGGMYQPQHF	TGCGCCAGCAGCCAACAGGGGGGCATGTATCAGCCCCAGCATTTT
.	TRBJ2-7	.	TRBV10-3	CAISESGRVYEQYF	TGTGCCATCAGTGAGTCGGGAAGGGTCTACGAGCAGTACTTC
.	TRBJ1-1	.	TRBV6-1	CASRPDRVAEAFF	TGTGCCAGCAGACCAGACCGGGTGGCTGAAGCTTTCTTT
.	TRBJ1-2	many	TRBV7-9	CASSLAWGGGYTF	TGTGCCAGCAGCTTAGCATGGGGTGGCGGCTACACCTTC